These 3 T cell receptor beta chains were all obtained from the same sample, sequenced in a study of blood T cell repertoires in COVID-19. Clones were read by immunoSEQ multiplex PCR, and TCRdb kept only the in-frame ones, dropping some. The sample consists of roughly 180,000 clones, nearly 85% of them appearing once. Sample: peripheral blood. These receptors all stem from a young woman with acute or convalescent COVID-19.

This clone was recorded a few times. The CDR3 here is CASSWGDRSTYEQYF. CDR3 in DNA: TGCGCCAGCAGCTGGGGGGACAGGAGCACTTACGAGCAGTACTTC. The chain carries TRBV5-1 and TRBJ2-7; TRBD1 aligns across 8 bases. Looked up from germline, CDR1 is SGHRS and CDR2 is YFSETQ. V shed 3 bases and J 4 bases; nucleotides not matched to a gene: 9. CDR3 length equals 15 residues.

This chain links TRBV5-1 with TRBJ2-7; D not resolved. This CDR3 comprises 15 residues. Trimming pared 4 bases from V and 6 bases from J, leaving 20 bases between. Germline lookup yields CDR1 SGHRS and CDR2 YFSETQ. The CDR3 coding sequence is TGCGCCAGCAGCGGTGACACATCCCAAAAGAGCGAGCAGTACTTC. Protein: CASSGDTSQKSEQYF.

This chain links TRBV6-6 with TRBJ1-5; 8 bases map to TRBD1. Trimming took 7 bases from V and 1 from J; bases not matched to a gene: 6. The CDR3 length is 15 residues. The V gene's germline CDR1 is MNHNY and CDR2 SVGAGI (reference sequence). The CDR3 spells CASNPTGASNQPQHF. For the CDR3, the DNA is TGTGCCAGCAATCCGACAGGGGCAAGCAATCAGCCCCAGCATTTT.